A selection of T cell receptor beta chains follows, all from one sample in a study of post-analysis software for immune sequencing data. TCRdb called the PCR reads again in MiXCR, with one record for every CDR3 protein. The sample comprises about 540,000 distinct CDR3 sequences, around 36% of which are singletons, and under 7% rests with the top ten. The source material was blood. These receptor sequences come from a girl aged 2-17 years with multiple sclerosis. Each CDR3 is given without its conserved first and last residue. Clone size appears in some rows only: once, few, many, or a class for an expanded clone.

clone_size: few; v_call: TRBV4-1; cdr3_aa: ASSQEGSEKLF
clone_size: -; v_call: TRBV11-2; cdr3_aa: ASSLQWTGPKNTEAF
clone_size: -; v_call: TRBV20-1; cdr3_aa: SATRRDLHYEQY
clone_size: -; v_call: TRBV7-8; cdr3_aa: ASRSPNLYEQY
clone_size: -; v_call: TRBV29-1; cdr3_aa: SVARRGPNEQF
clone_size: many; v_call: TRBV4-2; cdr3_aa: ASSQVGGGGPYEQY
clone_size: -; v_call: TRBV5-1; cdr3_aa: ASSQTSGSSADTQY
clone_size: few; v_call: TRBV14; cdr3_aa: ASSHAFQEQF
clone_size: few; v_call: TRBV5-1; cdr3_aa: ASSLLAGKYNEQF
clone_size: few; v_call: TRBV29-1; cdr3_aa: SVDEGRAWETQY
clone_size: few; v_call: TRBV10-1; cdr3_aa: ASSEVRADGEQY
clone_size: -; v_call: TRBV20-1; cdr3_aa: SASLGGAGFSF
clone_size: -; v_call: TRBV7-9; cdr3_aa: ASSWGHSPLH
clone_size: few; v_call: TRBV12-3/TRBV12-4; cdr3_aa: ASSHTRGETQY
clone_size: -; v_call: TRBV12-3/TRBV12-4; cdr3_aa: ASSPLKTEAF
clone_size: -; v_call: TRBV5-1; cdr3_aa: ASSLGQGEHGYT
clone_size: many; v_call: TRBV29-1; cdr3_aa: SVERKGDWETQY
clone_size: few; v_call: TRBV3-1; cdr3_aa: ASSQDGPGGKYEQY
clone_size: -; v_call: TRBV6-1; cdr3_aa: ASSEQGRIQPQH
clone_size: -; v_call: TRBV20-1; cdr3_aa: SARPNGGLSGDEQF
clone_size: few; v_call: TRBV20-1; cdr3_aa: SARLAAYNEQF
clone_size: many; v_call: TRBV12-3/TRBV12-4; cdr3_aa: ASSPGQGETQY
clone_size: -; v_call: TRBV9; cdr3_aa: ASSVSRGPNTEAF
clone_size: -; v_call: TRBV3-1; cdr3_aa: ASSQDYLGYGYT
clone_size: -; v_call: TRBV12-3/TRBV12-4; cdr3_aa: ASSPNGGALGEQY
clone_size: few; v_call: TRBV20-1; cdr3_aa: SARDVGREVEQY
clone_size: few; v_call: TRBV20-1; cdr3_aa: SARDIGLAGGSDTQY
clone_size: few; v_call: TRBV7-3; cdr3_aa: ASSANQGYEQY
clone_size: once; v_call: TRBV20-1; cdr3_aa: SARVGGAWDTGELF
clone_size: -; v_call: TRBV24-1; cdr3_aa: ATSDLVPNEQF
clone_size: -; v_call: TRBV4-1; cdr3_aa: ASSQAANIMNTEAF
clone_size: few; v_call: TRBV20-1; cdr3_aa: SAPQGENNEQF
clone_size: once; v_call: TRBV7-9; cdr3_aa: ASSLDAGGHNSPLH
clone_size: -; v_call: TRBV20-1; cdr3_aa: SAPQGGTQETQY
clone_size: -; v_call: TRBV3-1; cdr3_aa: ASSHPGTSGGEETQY
clone_size: -; v_call: TRBV2; cdr3_aa: ASSEAIDTTDTQY
clone_size: few; v_call: TRBV20-1; cdr3_aa: SASDSGGITGELF
clone_size: -; v_call: TRBV12-3/TRBV12-4; cdr3_aa: ASSQGVAYGYT
clone_size: few; v_call: TRBV6-6; cdr3_aa: ASNEGAQETQY
clone_size: -; v_call: TRBV6-6; cdr3_aa: ASSYWGQGDEKLF
clone_size: -; v_call: TRBV10-2; cdr3_aa: ASSEPNTIMNTEAF
clone_size: -; v_call: TRBV15; cdr3_aa: ATSRDGWTMNTEAF
clone_size: few; v_call: TRBV6-1; cdr3_aa: ASSEAVFSQGYT
clone_size: -; v_call: TRBV5-1; cdr3_aa: ASSLLTGDSPLH
clone_size: few; v_call: TRBV9; cdr3_aa: ASTEPDQGGDSPLH
clone_size: -; v_call: TRBV7-8; cdr3_aa: ASSLWNTNTDTQY
clone_size: few; v_call: TRBV20-1; cdr3_aa: SVKEGYIEQF
clone_size: -; v_call: TRBV6-6; cdr3_aa: AGSYTTGGTNYGYT
clone_size: few; v_call: TRBV25-1; cdr3_aa: ASSDLRVWETQY
clone_size: -; v_call: TRBV7-2; cdr3_aa: AISLAAGGSYGYT
clone_size: -; v_call: TRBV9; cdr3_aa: ASSEGGTNEKLF
clone_size: few; v_call: TRBV5-1; cdr3_aa: ASSFSGTGSYEQY
clone_size: few; v_call: TRBV20-1; cdr3_aa: SAKDRGNEQF
clone_size: -; v_call: TRBV5-1; cdr3_aa: ASSLEGGLHYGYT
clone_size: few; v_call: TRBV9; cdr3_aa: ASSSGAGTGNYEQY
clone_size: -; v_call: TRBV15; cdr3_aa: ATGTATSGEAETQY
clone_size: -; v_call: TRBV25-1; cdr3_aa: ASSEFGTDSETQY
clone_size: few; v_call: TRBV29-1; cdr3_aa: SGYDWPSVAEQF
clone_size: -; v_call: TRBV5-5; cdr3_aa: ASSLVPQPYNEQF